The 22 T cell receptor beta chains below all came from one sample that was sequenced in a study of CD8+ T cells in alopecia areata. Sequencing templates came from extracted RNA that was reverse transcribed into cDNA. Measured with immunoSEQ multiplex PCR; TCRdb has only the in-frame clones, and not every one. The sample records some 170,000 clones, less than 80% being singletons. Specimen: CD8+ T cells sorted from blood, collected at week 0. The receptors shown here come from a human donor with alopecia areata.

This rearrangement joins TRBV10-3 to TRBJ2-7, with TRBD2 matching over 12 bases. V shed 7 bases and J 6 bases; nucleotides not matched to a gene: 13. The CDR3 spans 16 residues. The germline gives CDR1 ENHRY, CDR2 SYGVKD. The CDR3 loop is CAITPSGGASVREQYF. As DNA, the CDR3 is TGTGCCATCACTCCTAGCGGGGGGGCCAGTGTTCGCGAGCAGTACTTC.

This clone has just a few counts. The V call is TRBV7-2, the J call TRBJ1-2, with 8 bases that match TRBD1. Germline V CDR1 and CDR2: SGHTA, FQGNSA. V lost 3 bases, J lost 8 bases, and 8 bases stayed unmatched. The CDR3 loop spans 14 amino acids. CDR3 bases: TGTGCCAGCAGCTTCCGGACAGGGTCTCGGGGCTACACCTTC. Its translation is CASSFRTGSRGYTF.

This chain links TRBV2 with TRBJ1-5; maybe TRBD1 (6 bases). The CDR3 covers 16 residues. Trimming took 4 bases from V and 0 from J, leaving 13 bases between them. Germline CDR1 reads SNHLY; CDR2 reads FYNNEI. Here the CDR3 reads CASSGQEVSSNQPQHF. Here the CDR3 DNA reads TGTGCCAGCAGTGGACAGGAGGTATCTAGCAATCAGCCCCAGCATTTT.

V and J are TRBV6-5 and TRBJ2-2, with D perhaps given as TRBD1 or TRBD2 (5 bases each). The ends were cut back, 4 bases at V and 0 bases at J, with 12 bases in the middle. Germline CDR1 reads MNHEY; CDR2 reads SVGAGI. The CDR3 length is 16 residues. The CDR3 region has the DNA TGTGCCAGCAGTTTTGACGAGGGGTCGAACACCGGGGAGCTGTTTTTT. This gives the protein CASSFDEGSNTGELFF.

This chain connects TRBV13 to TRBJ2-7; TRBD2 is a possible D gene (6 bases). The V gene lost 5 bases and the J gene lost 1 base, with 15 bases spanning the gap. Germline loops: CDR1 PRHDT, CDR2 FYEKMQ (reference sequence). This CDR3 contains 15 residues. CDR3 loop: CASSQAVAGSYEQYF. DNA for the CDR3: TGTGCCAGCAGCCAGGCCGTGGCGGGATCCTACGAGCAGTACTTC.

This clone was seen a handful of times. V usage is TRBV6-5 and J usage is TRBJ2-4, with D tentatively TRBD1 or TRBD2 (5 bases each). CDR1 is MNHEY, CDR2 SVGAGI, per germline. This CDR3 has 14 residues. Trimming cost V 10 bases and J 8 bases, with 21 bases left between them. This CDR3 is CAISLGPDRDIQYF. The DNA of the CDR3 is TGTGCCATCAGCTTGGGACCGGACCGAGACATTCAGTACTTC.

The chain carries TRBV28 and TRBJ2-5, with unresolved D. From germline, CDR1 is MDHEN and CDR2 SYDVKM. The ends were cut back, 3 bases at V and 5 bases at J, with 4 bases in the middle. The CDR3 is 11 amino acids. CDR3 in DNA: TGTGCCAGCAGTTTCGGTGAGACCCAGTACTTC. It translates to CASSFGETQYF.

The V call is TRBV6-5, the J call TRBJ1-1; possible D gene TRBD1, 6 bases. The CDR3 totals 11 residues. The V end was cut by 6 bases, the J end by 10 bases, with 12 bases between. Germline CDR1 MNHEY, CDR2 SVGAGI. The CDR3 region is CASSPGEGAFF. In DNA form, the CDR3 reads TGTGCCAGCAGCCCAGGGGAAGGAGCTTTCTTT.

The chain has TRBV6-5 and TRBJ1-6, with D maybe TRBD1 (6 bases). The germline gives CDR1 MNHEY, CDR2 SVGAGI. Trimming removed 4 bases at V and 8 bases at J, with 18 bases between. CDR3 length: 16 amino acids. In nucleotides, the CDR3 is TGTGCCAGCAGTTTCTTCCTACGGGGGCGCGATTCACCCCTCCACTTT. Its protein is CASSFFLRGRDSPLHF.

The chain employs TRBV4-1 and TRBJ1-1; D remains ambiguous. There are 13 residues in the CDR3. Germline CDR1 and CDR2: MGHRA and YSYEKL. Trimming took 1 base from V and 6 from J, leaving 9 bases between them. The CDR3 DNA sequence: TGCGCCAGCAGCCAAGTTCCAAGGGCTGAAGCTTTCTTT. It codes for CASSQVPRAEAFF.

The sample holds a few counts of this clone. The chain couples TRBV10-3 to TRBJ2-1; possibly TRBD2 for D (6 bases). The germline V and J ends were trimmed by 8 bases and 7 bases, with 12 bases remaining between them. CDR1 and CDR2 from the germline V gene are ENHRY and SYGVKD. The CDR3 spans 12 residues. CDR3 residues: CAILGGSNEQFF. The CDR3 DNA follows: TGTGCCATCCTTGGGGGGTCGAATGAGCAGTTCTTC.

The sample holds a few counts of this clone. The rearrangement uses TRBV30 and TRBJ1-2; TRBD1 matches at 10 bases. Germline-derived CDR1 and CDR2 are GTSNPN and SVGIG (reference sequence). The CDR3 has 16 amino acids. The J segment lost 1 base and the V segment lost 4 bases, leaving 9 bases of the junction unmatched. CDR3 in DNA: TGTGCCTGGACCCGGGACAGGGGAAATAGTAACTATGGCTACACCTTC. Translating it yields CAWTRDRGNSNYGYTF.

The J gene is TRBJ2-1, the V gene TRBV20-1, with no clear D. The CDR3 runs to 11 residues. CDR1 and CDR2 (germline): DFQATT, SNEGSKA (reference sequence). V was pared by 4 bases and J by 10 bases, with 11 bases between. CDR3 DNA: TGCAGTGCTAACGAACTCGGGGAGCAGTTCTTC. Translating gives CSANELGEQFF.

This clone was counted between two and nine times. This chain links TRBV19 with TRBJ2-1; 7 bases map to TRBD1. V lost 5 bases, J lost 5 bases, and 0 bases stayed unmatched. The CDR3 contains 12 residues. Per the germline V gene, CDR1 is LNHDA and CDR2 is SQIVND (reference sequence). CDR3 sequence: CASSQGDNEQFF. CDR3 sequence (DNA): TGTGCCAGTAGTCAGGGGGACAATGAGCAGTTCTTC.

This chain connects TRBV7-9 to TRBJ2-5; D gene uncertain. This CDR3 is 11 amino acids long. V dropped 7 bases and J dropped 5 bases, with 8 bases sitting between them. Germline V gene data show CDR1 as SEHNR and CDR2 as FQNEAQ (reference sequence). In DNA form, the CDR3 reads TGTGCCAGCATACGTATGGAGACCCAGTACTTC. Residues: CASIRMETQYF. Full variable domain (rest looked up from reference TRBV7-9 and TRBJ2-5): DTGVSQNPRHKITKRGQNVTFRCDPISEHNRLYWYRQTLGQGPEFLTYFQNEAQLEKSRLLSDRFSAERPKGSFSTLEIQRTEQGDSAMYLCASIRMETQYFGPGTRLLVL.

This clone has only a few counts. The chain links TRBV7-8 to TRBJ1-6; D is unresolved. V gave up 1 base and J gave up 9 bases, with 13 bases separating them. CDR1 is SGHVS, CDR2 FQNEAQ, per germline. The CDR3 totals 15 residues. The CDR3 is CASSLVTNRGSPLHF. CDR3 DNA sequence: TGTGCCAGCAGCTTAGTAACTAATAGAGGTTCACCCCTCCACTTT.

This clone was seen once. The CDR3 DNA reads as TGTGCCAGCAGTGAATACACAGGGTTAGGGTCGAACTATGGCTACACCTTC. It translates to CASSEYTGLGSNYGYTF. V is TRBV25-1 and J is TRBJ1-2, with a weak D call TRBD1 (6 bases). The CDR3 runs 17 residues. Between the trimmed V and J ends, which lost 0 bases and 2 bases, there was a span of 16 bases. The V gene's germline CDR1 is MGHDK and CDR2 SYGVNS.

The chain carries TRBV29-1 and TRBJ2-7; D possibly uses TRBD1 or TRBD2 (5 bases each). Germline loops: CDR1 SQVTM, CDR2 ANQGSEA. The length of the CDR3 is 12 residues. The V end was cut by 1 base, the J end by 6 bases, with 10 bases between. CDR3 sequence: CSVEVLRGEQYF. The CDR3 DNA follows: TGCAGCGTTGAAGTTCTGAGGGGCGAGCAGTACTTC.

The chain combines TRBV15 with TRBJ2-2, with a tentative D call TRBD1 (5 bases). V dropped 0 bases and J dropped 5 bases, with 7 bases sitting between them. The CDR3 consists of 14 residues. Germline loops: CDR1 LNHNV, CDR2 YYDKDF (reference sequence). Written as DNA, the CDR3 is TGTGCCACCAGCAGAGATCCAGGGACCGGGGAGCTGTTTTTT. This codes for CATSRDPGTGELFF.

This clone has only one observation. The genes are TRBV28 and TRBJ1-5; no definite D call. CDR1 is MDHEN, CDR2 SYDVKM, per germline. V lost 8 bases and J lost 5, with 10 bases in between. CDR3 length equals 12 residues. The CDR3 loop reads CASRVRDQPQHF. In DNA, the CDR3 is TGTGCCAGCCGGGTGCGCGATCAGCCCCAGCATTTT.

CDR3 bases: TGCGCCAGCAGCTACCTACGGACAGGGAACTATGGCTACACCTTC. Translation: CASSYLRTGNYGYTF. The chain joins TRBV5-1 to TRBJ1-2; 8 bases agree with TRBD1. In germline, CDR1 is SGHRS, CDR2 YFSETQ. The junction had 6 bases not matched to a gene; V was cut back by 3 bases and J by 2 bases. The CDR3 consists of 15 residues.

The chain couples TRBV6-1 to TRBJ1-1; no clear D gene. The CDR3 consists of 12 residues. In germline, CDR1 is MNHNS, CDR2 SASEGT. Trimming shortened V by 6 bases and J by 0 bases, and 5 bases separated the two germline ends. The CDR3 sequence: CASRGMNTEAFF. Here the CDR3 DNA reads TGTGCCAGCAGGGGAATGAACACTGAAGCTTTCTTT.